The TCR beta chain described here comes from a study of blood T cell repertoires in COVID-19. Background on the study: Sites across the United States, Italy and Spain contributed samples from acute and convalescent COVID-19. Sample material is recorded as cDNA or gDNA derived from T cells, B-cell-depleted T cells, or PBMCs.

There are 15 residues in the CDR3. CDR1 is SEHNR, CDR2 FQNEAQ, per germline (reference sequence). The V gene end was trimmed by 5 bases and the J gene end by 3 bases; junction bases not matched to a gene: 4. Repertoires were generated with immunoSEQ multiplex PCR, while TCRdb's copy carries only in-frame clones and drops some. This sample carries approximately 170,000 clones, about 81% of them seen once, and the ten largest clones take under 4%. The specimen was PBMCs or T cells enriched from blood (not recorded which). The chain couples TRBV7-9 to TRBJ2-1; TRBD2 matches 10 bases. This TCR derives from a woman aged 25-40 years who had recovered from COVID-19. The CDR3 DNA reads TGTGCCAGCAGCCCTAGCGGGAGTAGCTACAATGAGCAGTTCTTC. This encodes CASSPSGSSYNEQFF.